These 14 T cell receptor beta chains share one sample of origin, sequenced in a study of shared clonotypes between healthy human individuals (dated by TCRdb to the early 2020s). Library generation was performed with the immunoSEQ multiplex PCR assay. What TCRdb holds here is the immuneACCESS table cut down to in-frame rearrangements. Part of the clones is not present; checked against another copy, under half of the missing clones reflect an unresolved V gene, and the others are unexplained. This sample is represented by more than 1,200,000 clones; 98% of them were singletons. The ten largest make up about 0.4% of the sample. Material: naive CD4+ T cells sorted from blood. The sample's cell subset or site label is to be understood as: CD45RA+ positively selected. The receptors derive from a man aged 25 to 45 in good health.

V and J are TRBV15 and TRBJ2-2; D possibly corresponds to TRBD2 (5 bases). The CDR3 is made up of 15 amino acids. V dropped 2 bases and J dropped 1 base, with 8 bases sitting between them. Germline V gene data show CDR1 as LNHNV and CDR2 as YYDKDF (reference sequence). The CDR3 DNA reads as TGTGCCACCAGCAGACTAGCCTTGAACACCGGGGAGCTGTTTTTT. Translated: CATSRLALNTGELFF.

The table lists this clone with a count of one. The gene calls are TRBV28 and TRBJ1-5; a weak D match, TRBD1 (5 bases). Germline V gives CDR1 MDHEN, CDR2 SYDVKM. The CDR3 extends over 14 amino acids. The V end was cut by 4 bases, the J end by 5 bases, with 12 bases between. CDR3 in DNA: TGTGCCAGCAGTTCTTGGGGGGAGTATCAGCCCCAGCATTTT. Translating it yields CASSSWGEYQPQHF.

The CDR3: CASSDLGITPYEQYF. CDR3 DNA sequence: TGTGCCAGCAGTGATTTGGGGATAACGCCCTACGAGCAGTACTTC. V gene TRBV2 combines with J gene TRBJ2-7, with no clear D. Trimming shortened V by 3 bases and J by 2 bases, and 14 bases separated the two germline ends. In germline, CDR1 is SNHLY, CDR2 FYNNEI. This CDR3 is built from 15 residues. The full variable domain, rest sourced from reference TRBV2 and TRBJ2-7, is EPEVTQTPSHQVTQMGQEVILRCVPISNHLYFYWYRQILGQKVEFLVSFYNNEISEKSEIFDDQFSVERPDGSNFTLKIRSTKLEDSAMYFCASSDLGITPYEQYFGPGTRLTVT.

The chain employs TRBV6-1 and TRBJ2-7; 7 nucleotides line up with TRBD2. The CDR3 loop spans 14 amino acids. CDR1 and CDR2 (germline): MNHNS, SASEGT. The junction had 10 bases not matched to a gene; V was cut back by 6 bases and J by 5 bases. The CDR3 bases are TGTGCCAGCAGCCCGGCCCGGGCGGGAGACGAGCAGTACTTC. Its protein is CASSPARAGDEQYF.

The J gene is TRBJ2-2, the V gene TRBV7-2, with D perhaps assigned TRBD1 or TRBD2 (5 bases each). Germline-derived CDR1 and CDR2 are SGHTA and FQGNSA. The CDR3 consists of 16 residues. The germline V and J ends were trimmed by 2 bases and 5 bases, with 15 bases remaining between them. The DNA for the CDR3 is TGTGCCAGCAGCTTAATAGGGGAGTCTCTGACCGGGGAGCTGTTTTTT. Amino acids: CASSLIGESLTGELFF.

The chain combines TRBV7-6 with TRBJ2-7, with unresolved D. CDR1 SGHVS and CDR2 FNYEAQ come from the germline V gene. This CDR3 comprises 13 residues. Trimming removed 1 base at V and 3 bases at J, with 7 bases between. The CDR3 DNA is TGTGCCAGCAGCTTAGGGAACAACTACGAGCAGTACTTC. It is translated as CASSLGNNYEQYF.

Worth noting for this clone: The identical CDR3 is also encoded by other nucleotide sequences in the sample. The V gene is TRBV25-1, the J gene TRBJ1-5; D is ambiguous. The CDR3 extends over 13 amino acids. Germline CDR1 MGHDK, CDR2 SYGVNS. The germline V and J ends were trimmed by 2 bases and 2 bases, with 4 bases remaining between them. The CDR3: CASSEVGNQPQHF. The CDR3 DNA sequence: TGTGCCAGCAGTGAAGTCGGCAATCAGCCCCAGCATTTT.

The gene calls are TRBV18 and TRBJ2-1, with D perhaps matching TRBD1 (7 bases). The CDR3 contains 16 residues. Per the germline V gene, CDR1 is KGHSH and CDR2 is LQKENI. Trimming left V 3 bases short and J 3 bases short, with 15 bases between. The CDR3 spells CASSPQGGFIYNEQFF. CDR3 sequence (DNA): TGTGCCAGCTCACCCCAGGGGGGTTTTATCTACAATGAGCAGTTCTTC.

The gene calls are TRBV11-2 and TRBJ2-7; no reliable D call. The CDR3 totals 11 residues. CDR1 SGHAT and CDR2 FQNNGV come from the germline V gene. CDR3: CACQQVYEQYF. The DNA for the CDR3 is TGTGCTTGTCAACAAGTCTACGAGCAGTACTTC.

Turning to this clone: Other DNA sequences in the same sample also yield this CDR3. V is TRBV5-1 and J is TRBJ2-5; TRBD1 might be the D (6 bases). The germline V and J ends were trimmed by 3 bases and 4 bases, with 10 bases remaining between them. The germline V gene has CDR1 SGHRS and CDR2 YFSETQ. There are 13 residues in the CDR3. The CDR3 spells CASSSQGPETQYF. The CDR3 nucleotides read TGCGCCAGCAGCTCGCAGGGGCCAGAGACCCAGTACTTC.

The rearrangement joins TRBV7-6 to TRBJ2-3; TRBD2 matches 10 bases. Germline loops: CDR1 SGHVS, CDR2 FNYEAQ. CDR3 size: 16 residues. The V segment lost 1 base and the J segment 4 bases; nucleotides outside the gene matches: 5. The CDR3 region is CASSLGAGGQADTQYF. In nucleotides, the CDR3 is TGTGCCAGCAGCTTAGGAGCGGGAGGGCAGGCAGATACGCAGTATTTT. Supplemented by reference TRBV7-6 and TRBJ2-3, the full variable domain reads GAGVSQSPRYKVTKRGQDVALRCDPISGHVSLYWYRQALGQGPEFLTYFNYEAQQDKSGLPNDRFSAERPEGSISTLTIQRTEQRDSAMYRCASSLGAGGQADTQYFGPGTRLTVL.

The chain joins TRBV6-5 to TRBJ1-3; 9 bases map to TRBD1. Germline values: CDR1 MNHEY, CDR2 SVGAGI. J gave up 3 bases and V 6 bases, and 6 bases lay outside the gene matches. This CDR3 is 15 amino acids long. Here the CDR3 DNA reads TGTGCCAGCAGACGAACAGGGGGCGGTGGAAACACCATATATTTT. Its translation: CASRRTGGGGNTIYF.

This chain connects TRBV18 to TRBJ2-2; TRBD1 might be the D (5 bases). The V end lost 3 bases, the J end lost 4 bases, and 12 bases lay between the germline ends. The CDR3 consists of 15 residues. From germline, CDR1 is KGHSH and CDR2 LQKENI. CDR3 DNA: TGTGCCAGCTCACCCCCCTCGACAGCCACCGGGGAGCTGTTTTTT. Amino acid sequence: CASSPPSTATGELFF.

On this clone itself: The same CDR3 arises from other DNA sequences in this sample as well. CDR3 nucleotides: TGTGCCAGCAGTGCGGAGTCCAATCAGCCCCAGCATTTT. Its protein product is CASSAESNQPQHF. V gene TRBV2 combines with J gene TRBJ1-5; D is uncertain. The CDR3 consists of 13 residues. V was shortened by 4 bases and J by 3 bases, with 7 bases between the two germline ends. Germline V gives CDR1 SNHLY, CDR2 FYNNEI.